These 19 T cell receptor beta chains share one sample of origin, sequenced in a study of blood T cell repertoires in COVID-19. Measured with immunoSEQ multiplex PCR; TCRdb has only the in-frame clones, and not every one. Counted here are 98,000 or so clones, approximately 80% occurring once; the ten biggest clones make up 2.5% to 3.5%. Sequencing input: peripheral blood. All receptors come from a woman aged 80 or over with active or convalescent COVID-19.

In this sample, this clone turned up a few times. The chain joins TRBV6-1 to TRBJ2-7, with a weak D call TRBD1 (6 bases). The V and J ends lost 3 bases and 9 bases respectively, with 9 bases between them. CDR1 MNHNS and CDR2 SASEGT come from the germline V gene. The CDR3 is made up of 11 amino acids. The CDR3 loop is CASSDRGRQYF. CDR3 in DNA: TGTGCCAGCAGTGACAGGGGACGGCAGTACTTC.

This sequence joins TRBV10-3 and TRBJ1-1; 8 positions agree with TRBD1. The length of the CDR3 is 13 residues. Germline loops: CDR1 ENHRY, CDR2 SYGVKD. The V segment lost 6 bases and the J segment 8 bases; nucleotides outside the gene matches: 8. The CDR3 nucleotides read TGTGCCATCAGCCGGACAGGGAGGGACGAAGCTTTCTTT. Translating gives CAISRTGRDEAFF.

The genes are TRBV29-1 and TRBJ1-3; no clear D gene. Trimming took 4 bases from V and 16 from J, leaving 14 bases between them. From germline, CDR1 is SQVTM and CDR2 ANQGSEA. The CDR3 length is 10 residues. The CDR3 coding sequence is TGCAGCGTTGGGGCAGGCGGGTTGTATTTT. Its translation is CSVGAGGLYF.

The rearrangement links TRBV5-1 to TRBJ1-1, with D possibly matching TRBD1 (5 bases). Trimming took 0 bases from V and 1 from J, leaving 13 bases between them. This CDR3 spans 16 amino acids. Germline V lookup: CDR1 SGHRS, CDR2 YFSETQ. Here the CDR3 reads CASSLAEGLGNTEAFF. The CDR3 DNA sequence: TGCGCCAGCAGCTTGGCCGAGGGACTCGGGAACACTGAAGCTTTCTTT.

This sequence joins TRBV28 and TRBJ2-1; 15 bases match TRBD2. This CDR3 is built from 18 residues. Unmatched junction bases numbered 9, after V lost 6 bases and J lost 3 bases. CDR1 is MDHEN, CDR2 SYDVKM, per germline. The DNA of the CDR3 is TGTGCCAGCAGGCAAAGGACTAGCGGGAGGGCAGTCTACAATGAGCAGTTCTTC. This gives the protein CASRQRTSGRAVYNEQFF.

This clone was seen a handful of times. The chain employs TRBV6-4 and TRBJ2-1; the match to TRBD2 covers 13 bases. The CDR3 runs to 14 residues. The V gene's germline CDR1 is MRHNA and CDR2 SNTAGT. V lost 10 bases, J lost 5 bases, and 5 bases stayed unmatched. The CDR3 DNA is TGTGCCACCGCGGGACTAGCGGGGAACAATGAGCAGTTCTTC. Translating it yields CATAGLAGNNEQFF.

V usage is TRBV5-4 and J usage is TRBJ1-2, with TRBD1 identical over 8 bases. The germline V gene has CDR1 SGHNT and CDR2 YYREEE (reference sequence). The junction had 17 bases not matched to a gene; V was cut back by 4 bases and J by 9 bases. CDR3 length: 16 residues. CDR3 in DNA: TGTGCCAGCAGCCCAGGGGGGGGGACAGGTACTATAAGCTACACCTTC. Amino acid sequence: CASSPGGGTGTISYTF.

By its share, this clone is medium-sized (0.01 to 0.1%). This chain joins TRBV4-1 and TRBJ2-7; 12 bases align to TRBD1. CDR1 and CDR2 (germline): MGHRA, YSYEKL. This CDR3 has 17 residues. Trimming removed 0 bases from V and 0 bases from J; junction bases left unmatched: 3. CDR3 sequence: CASSQEGQGAASYEQYF. Written as DNA, the CDR3 is TGCGCCAGCAGCCAAGAGGGACAGGGGGCAGCCTCCTACGAGCAGTACTTC.

The genes are TRBV5-4 and TRBJ2-5; 7 bases agree with TRBD1. This CDR3 is built from 16 residues. Germline V gene data show CDR1 as SGHNT and CDR2 as YYREEE (reference sequence). J was trimmed by 2 bases and V by 4 bases; bases with no gene match: 11. CDR3 sequence reads: CASSLTSRQGQETQYF. CDR3 coding DNA: TGTGCCAGCAGCCTGACCTCGAGACAGGGTCAAGAGACCCAGTACTTC.

V usage is TRBV30 and J usage is TRBJ1-6; perhaps TRBD1 as D (5 bases). Germline values: CDR1 GTSNPN, CDR2 SVGIG (reference sequence). With 4 bases removed from V and 7 bases from J, the gap between germline ends came to 17 bases. The CDR3 loop spans 15 amino acids. CDR3 residues: CAWNRGGTGNSPLHF. CDR3 coding DNA: TGTGCCTGGAATCGCGGGGGGACGGGGAATTCACCCCTCCACTTT.

V is TRBV5-4 and J is TRBJ2-2; 9 bases align to TRBD2. CDR1 SGHNT and CDR2 YYREEE come from the germline V gene (reference sequence). This CDR3 has 17 residues. V lost 0 bases and J lost 5; bases outside the gene matches: 8. The DNA of the CDR3 is TGTGCCAGCAGCTTGGGCGGCGGGGGGGCTTTGACCGGGGAGCTGTTTTTT. It encodes CASSLGGGGALTGELFF.

The chain carries TRBV19 and TRBJ1-3; 12 bases map to TRBD1. The germline V gene encodes CDR1 LNHDA and CDR2 SQIVND (reference sequence). CDR3 size: 17 residues. With V trimmed by 5 bases and J by 0 bases, 5 bases remained unmatched. CDR3 in DNA: TGTGCCAGTAGTCCAGGGACAGGGGGCCTCTCTGGAAACACCATATATTTT. It is translated as CASSPGTGGLSGNTIYF.

The CDR3 coding sequence is TGCAGCGTTGGGGGCATAGAACAAGAGACCCAGTACTTC. It yields the protein CSVGGIEQETQYF. The rearrangement joins TRBV29-1 to TRBJ2-5, with D perhaps matching TRBD1 (5 bases). The V and J ends lost 4 bases and 2 bases respectively, with 11 bases between them. In germline, CDR1 is SQVTM, CDR2 ANQGSEA. This CDR3 spans 13 amino acids.

CDR3 coding DNA: TGCAGCGTTGGTTACAGGGCTGACTATGGCTACACCTTC. Its translation: CSVGYRADYGYTF. V is TRBV29-1 and J is TRBJ1-2, with D perhaps matching TRBD1 (6 bases). The CDR3 is made up of 13 amino acids. Trimming pared 4 bases from V and 3 bases from J, leaving 12 bases between. The V gene's germline CDR1 is SQVTM and CDR2 ANQGSEA.

The genes are TRBV9 and TRBJ1-6; D remains unclear. CDR1 is SGDLS, CDR2 YYNGEE, per germline. Trimming removed 3 bases from V and 14 bases from J, with 18 bases in between. The length of the CDR3 is 14 residues. The CDR3 sequence is CASSARESRGTLHF. The CDR3 DNA sequence: TGTGCCAGCAGCGCGAGGGAGAGCCGGGGTACCCTCCACTTT.

V gene TRBV2 combines with J gene TRBJ1-2; D possibly corresponds to TRBD1 (5 bases). The CDR3 loop spans 15 amino acids. Trimming shortened V by 4 bases and J by 5 bases, and 17 bases separated the two germline ends. The V gene's germline CDR1 is SNHLY and CDR2 FYNNEI. The CDR3 DNA reads TGTGCCAGCAGTGGAATACGTGACAGCCCTTATGGCTACACCTTC. Amino acid sequence: CASSGIRDSPYGYTF.

The chain uses TRBV30 and TRBJ2-1, with D tentatively TRBD2 (5 bases). CDR1 is GTSNPN, CDR2 SVGIG, per germline (reference sequence). V lost 2 bases and J lost 10, with 9 bases in between. This CDR3 contains 11 residues. The CDR3 loop is CAWSNPGEQFF. In DNA, the CDR3 is TGTGCCTGGAGTAACCCGGGGGAGCAGTTCTTC.

The J gene is TRBJ1-5, the V gene TRBV19; possible D gene TRBD1, 5 bases. Germline V gene sequence: CDR1 LNHDA, CDR2 SQIVND (reference sequence). This CDR3 contains 14 residues. Trimming took off 6 bases at V and 0 bases at J, with 9 bases between the two ends. The chain's CDR3 is CASRKQVSNQPQHF. The CDR3 nucleotides are TGTGCCAGTAGGAAACAGGTTAGCAATCAGCCCCAGCATTTT. Complete variable domain (other parts from reference TRBV19 and TRBJ1-5): DGGITQSPKYLFRKEGQNVTLSCEQNLNHDAMYWYRQDPGQGLRLIYYSQIVNDFQKGDIAEGYSVSREKKESFPLTVTSAQKNPTAFYLCASRKQVSNQPQHFGDGTRLSIL.

V and J are TRBV5-6 and TRBJ2-1, with D hard to call. Trimming took off 4 bases at V and 7 bases at J, with 24 bases between the two ends. The germline CDR1 and CDR2 sequences are SGHDT and YYEEEE. This CDR3 has 17 amino acids. CDR3 region: CASSLPIWSRNKNEQFF. For the CDR3, the DNA is TGTGCCAGCAGCCTCCCGATATGGTCCAGAAATAAAAATGAGCAGTTCTTC.